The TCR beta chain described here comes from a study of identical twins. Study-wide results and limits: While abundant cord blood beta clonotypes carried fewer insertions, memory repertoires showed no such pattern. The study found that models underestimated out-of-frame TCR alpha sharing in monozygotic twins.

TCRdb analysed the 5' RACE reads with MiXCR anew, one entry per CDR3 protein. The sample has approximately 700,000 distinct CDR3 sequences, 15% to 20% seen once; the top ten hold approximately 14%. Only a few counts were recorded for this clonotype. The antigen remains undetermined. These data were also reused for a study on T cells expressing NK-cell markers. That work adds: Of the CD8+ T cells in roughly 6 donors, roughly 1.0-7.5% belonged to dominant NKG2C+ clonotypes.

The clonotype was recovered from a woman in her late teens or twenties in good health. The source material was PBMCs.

The CDR3 loop is CATDFEVTNSPLHF. CDR3 nucleotide sequence: TGTGCCACCGACTTTGAGGTTACTAATTCACCCCTCCACTTT. The chain has TRBV6-1 and TRBJ1-6; D is unresolved. The CDR3 is 14 residues long. CDR1 and CDR2 (germline): MNHNS, SASEGT. V was clipped by 10 bases and J by 6 bases, with 16 bases between them.